This T cell receptor (beta chain) was identified during a study of blood T cell repertoires in COVID-19. As for the study in general: The United States, Italy and Spain supplied acute and convalescent COVID-19 samples.

Germline CDR1 is LGHNA and CDR2 is YNFKEQ. The CDR3 has 22 amino acids. V shed 4 bases, J shed 1 base, and the junction held 19 bases outside the gene matches. Clones were read by immunoSEQ multiplex PCR, and TCRdb kept only the in-frame ones, dropping some. The repertoire holds roughly 79,000 clones, 70% to 90% seen once, with 4.6% in the top ten. This TCR came from a man aged 50 or older with active COVID-19. What was sequenced was peripheral blood. This chain joins TRBV4-2 and TRBJ2-4; 13 bases are a match to TRBD2. The chain's CDR3 is CASSRTPAPGLAGERAKNIQYF. CDR3 bases: TGTGCCAGCAGCCGCACTCCTGCCCCCGGACTAGCGGGAGAAAGGGCCAAAAACATTCAGTACTTC.